This T cell receptor beta chain came from a study of cytomegalovirus exposure and HLA in healthy donors. Across the whole study: Earlier, some 170 million T cells were analyzed, and about 120 million unique TCR beta sequences were found among them. Broader study findings: Associated with HLA alleles at 0.05 false discovery rate in a later analysis were about 17,000 TCR beta sequences. CMV serostatus was the only immune exposure information that was available.

PCR primers comprised 60 Vbeta and 13 Jbeta primers. Clones were read by immunoSEQ multiplex PCR, and TCRdb kept only the in-frame ones, dropping some. The sample yields about 80,000 clones, approximately 80% seen once. Comment on this clone: The antigen remains undetermined.

This CDR3 is built from 16 residues. With 1 base removed from V and 2 bases from J, the gap between germline ends came to 14 bases. The germline CDR1 and CDR2 sequences are SGHDT and YYEEEE. Sequenced input: PBMCs. The J gene is TRBJ2-3, the V gene TRBV5-6; D gene unclear. This sequence was found in a woman in her 50s in good health and CMV-seropositive. The CDR3 region is CASSLQEVSFTDTQYF. In DNA, the CDR3 is TGTGCCAGCAGCTTGCAGGAAGTTTCGTTCACAGATACGCAGTATTTT.